Each of the 8 T cell receptor beta chains below was sequenced from the same sample in a study of regulatory T cells in long-lasting Graves disease. Time point noted: persistent/refractory GD, antithyroid drugs over 5 years with positive TRAb. PBMC RNA was the source of the TCR library. Construction of TCR beta libraries relied on iRepertoire HTBI primers and on Arm-PCR targeting CDR3 regions. TCRdb reprocessed the multiplex PCR reads via MiXCR and lists one record per CDR3 protein. The sample holds about 470,000 distinct CDR3 sequences, about a fifth seen once. Sequenced here: peripheral blood mononuclear cells (PBMCs), sampled when the disease was refractory, from a patient treated with antithyroid drugs. Receptors were obtained from a female donor with Graves disease.

This clonotype was observed at least ten times. The chain joins TRBV11-2 to TRBJ2-7, with 8 bases lining up with TRBD1. CDR3 length: 14 residues. CDR1 SGHAT and CDR2 FQNNGV come from the germline V gene. Trimming removed 5 bases from V and 2 bases from J; junction bases left unmatched: 5. CDR3 sequence: CASSTRQGPYEQYF. The DNA for the CDR3 is TGTGCCAGCAGCACGAGACAGGGGCCCTACGAGCAGTACTTC.

This chain links TRBV5-1 with TRBJ2-7, with D possibly being TRBD2 (5 bases). Trimming took off 4 bases at V and 4 bases at J, with 15 bases between the two ends. The CDR3 runs 14 residues. Germline values: CDR1 SGHRS, CDR2 YFSETQ. The CDR3 here is CASSETLGRYEQYF. CDR3 sequence (DNA): TGCGCCAGCAGCGAGACACTAGGACGGTACGAGCAGTACTTC.

This clonotype was seen at least ten times. The chain carries TRBV5-1 and TRBJ1-1; TRBD1 agrees at 8 bases. The CDR3 runs 14 residues. With V trimmed by 3 bases and J by 11 bases, 12 bases remained unmatched. Germline V CDR1 and CDR2: SGHRS, YFSETQ. The CDR3 region is CASSSDRVDERAFF. The CDR3 bases are TGCGCCAGCAGCTCGGACAGGGTGGACGAAAGGGCTTTCTTT.

This clonotype came up a few times. The chain has TRBV12-3 or TRBV12-4 and TRBJ2-2, with TRBD2 identical over 11 bases. Trimming removed 5 bases from V and 2 bases from J; junction bases left unmatched: 10. CDR3 size: 18 residues. The CDR3 loop reads CASSRTITSGGNTGELFF. For the CDR3, the DNA is TGTGCCAGCAGTCGCACTATTACTAGCGGGGGAAACACCGGGGAGCTGTTTTTT.

This clonotype was seen ten or more times. CDR3 residues: CASSIWDRRRAGELFF. In DNA form, the CDR3 reads TGTGCCAGCAGTATCTGGGACAGGAGGAGGGCCGGGGAGCTGTTTTTT. This rearrangement joins TRBV12-3 or TRBV12-4 to TRBJ2-2, with 8 bases that match TRBD1. The trim removed 5 bases at V and 6 bases at J, leaving 11 bases unmatched. The CDR3 runs to 16 residues.

This clonotype was observed a few times. Here the CDR3 DNA reads TGTGCCAGCAGTTCCGGGACAGGGAGGATCTATGGCTACACCTTC. Amino acid sequence: CASSSGTGRIYGYTF. The chain links TRBV6-5 to TRBJ1-2; 9 bases map to TRBD1. V was clipped by 4 bases and J by 4 bases; unmatched bases: 7. CDR1 and CDR2 from the germline V gene are MNHEY and SVGAGI. CDR3 length equals 15 residues.

There are a few counts of this clonotype. The chain recombines TRBV28 with TRBJ1-5; D not resolved. Trimming left V 2 bases short and J 0 bases short, with 14 bases between. The length of the CDR3 is 17 residues. Germline V lookup: CDR1 MDHEN, CDR2 SYDVKM. DNA for the CDR3: TGTGCCAGCAGTTTAGGCTCTCGGCACCATAGCAATCAGCCCCAGCATTTT. Residues: CASSLGSRHHSNQPQHF.

Comments on this clonotype: This sequence may be a read error, since a much larger clone differs from it by one base. This is likely a read error, given that the CDR3 carries no conserved phenylalanine or tryptophan at its end. The chain combines TRBV20-1 with TRBJ2-7, with 14 bases matching TRBD2. The CDR3 extends over 16 amino acids. Germline loops: CDR1 DFQATT, CDR2 SNEGSKA (reference sequence). CDR3 in amino acids: CSATGTSGSRSSEQYS. DNA of the CDR3: TGCAGTGCTACCGGGACTAGCGGGAGTAGGTCCTCCGAGCAGTACTCC.